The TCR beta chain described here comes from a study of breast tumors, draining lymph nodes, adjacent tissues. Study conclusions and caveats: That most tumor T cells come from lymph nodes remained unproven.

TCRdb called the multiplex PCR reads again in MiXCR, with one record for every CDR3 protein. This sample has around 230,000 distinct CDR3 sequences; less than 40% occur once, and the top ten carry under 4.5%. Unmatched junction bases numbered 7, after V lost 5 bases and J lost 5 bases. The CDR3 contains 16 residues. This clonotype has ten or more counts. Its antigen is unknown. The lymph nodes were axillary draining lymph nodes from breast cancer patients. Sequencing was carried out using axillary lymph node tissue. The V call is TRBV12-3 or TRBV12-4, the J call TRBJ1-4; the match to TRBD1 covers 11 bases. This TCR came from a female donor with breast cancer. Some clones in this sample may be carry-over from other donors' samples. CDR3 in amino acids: CASSPVGTGGNEKLFF. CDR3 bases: TGTGCCAGCAGTCCTGTAGGGACAGGGGGGAATGAAAAACTGTTTTTT.